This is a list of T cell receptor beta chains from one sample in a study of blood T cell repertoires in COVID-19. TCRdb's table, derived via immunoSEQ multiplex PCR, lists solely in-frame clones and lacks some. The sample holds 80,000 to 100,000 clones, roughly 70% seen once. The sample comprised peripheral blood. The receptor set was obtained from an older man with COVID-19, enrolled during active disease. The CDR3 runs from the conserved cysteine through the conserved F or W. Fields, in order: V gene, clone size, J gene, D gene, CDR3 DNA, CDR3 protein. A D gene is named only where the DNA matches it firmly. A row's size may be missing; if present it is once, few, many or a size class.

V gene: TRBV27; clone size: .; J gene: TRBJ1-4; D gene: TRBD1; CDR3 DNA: TGTGCCAGCAGTTCGTGGACAGGGGGCGGGATGTCACTGTTTTTT; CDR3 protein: CASSSWTGGGMSLFF
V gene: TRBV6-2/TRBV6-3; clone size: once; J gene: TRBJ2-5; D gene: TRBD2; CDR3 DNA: TGTGCCAGCAGCTACTTCGGGGGGTACCAAGAGACCCAGTACTTC; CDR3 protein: CASSYFGGYQETQYF
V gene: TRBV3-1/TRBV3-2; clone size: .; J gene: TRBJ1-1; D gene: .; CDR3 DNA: TGTGCCAGCAGCCAAGATGGGGGCACGAACACTGAAGCTTTCTTT; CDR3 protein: CASSQDGGTNTEAFF
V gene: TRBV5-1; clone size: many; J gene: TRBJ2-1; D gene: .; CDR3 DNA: TGCGCCAGCAGCTTGGATGTGAGCTCCTACAATGAGCAGTTCTTC; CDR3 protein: CASSLDVSSYNEQFF
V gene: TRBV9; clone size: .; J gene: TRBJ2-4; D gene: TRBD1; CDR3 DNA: TGTGCCAGCAGCGTGGGACAGGGAAAAAACATTCAGTACTTC; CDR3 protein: CASSVGQGKNIQYF
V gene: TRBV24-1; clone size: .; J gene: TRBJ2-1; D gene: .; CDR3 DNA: TGTGCCACATCACAGGCGCTTAGGGGGGGTGAGCAGTTCTTC; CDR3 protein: CATSQALRGGEQFF
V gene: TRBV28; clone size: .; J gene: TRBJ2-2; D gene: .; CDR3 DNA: TGTGCCAGCAGTCCTCCGACTAGAAGGGCATCCGGGGAGCTGTTTTTT; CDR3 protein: CASSPPTRRASGELFF
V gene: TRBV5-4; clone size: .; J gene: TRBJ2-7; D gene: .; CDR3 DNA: TGTGCCAGCAGCCCGGTAGGGGGAGCCGATTACGAGCAGTACTTC; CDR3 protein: CASSPVGGADYEQYF
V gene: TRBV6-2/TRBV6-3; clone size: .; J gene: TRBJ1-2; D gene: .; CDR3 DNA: TGTGCCAGCAGCAACCGGGACAAGACCTATGGCTACACCTTC; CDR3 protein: CASSNRDKTYGYTF
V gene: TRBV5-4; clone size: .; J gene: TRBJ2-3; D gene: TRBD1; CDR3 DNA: TGTGCCAGCAGCTCCTACGGGACAGGGGTTTCAGATACGCAGTATTTT; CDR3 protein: CASSSYGTGVSDTQYF
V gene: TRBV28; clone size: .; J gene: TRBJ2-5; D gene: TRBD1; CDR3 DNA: TGTGCCAGCAGTTGGACAGGGCAAGAGACCCAGTACTTC; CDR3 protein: CASSWTGQETQYF
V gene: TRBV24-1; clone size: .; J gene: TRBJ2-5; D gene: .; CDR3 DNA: TGTGCCACCAGTGACCCCGTCGGAGGGGAGGACCAAGAGACCCAGTACTTC; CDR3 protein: CATSDPVGGEDQETQYF
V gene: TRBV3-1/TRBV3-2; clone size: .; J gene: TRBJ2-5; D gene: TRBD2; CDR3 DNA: TGTGCCAGCAGCTCCCGGGAGGACCCAAGAGAGACCCAGTACTTC; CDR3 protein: CASSSREDPRETQYF
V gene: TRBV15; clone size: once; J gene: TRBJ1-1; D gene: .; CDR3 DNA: TGTGCCACCAGCAGAGATTTGGGGGGGCGAACTGAAGCTTTCTTT; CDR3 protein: CATSRDLGGRTEAFF
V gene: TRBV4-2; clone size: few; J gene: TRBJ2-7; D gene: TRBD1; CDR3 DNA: TGTGCCAGCAGCCAGGACAGGGGTTCCTACGAGCAGTACTTC; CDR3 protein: CASSQDRGSYEQYF
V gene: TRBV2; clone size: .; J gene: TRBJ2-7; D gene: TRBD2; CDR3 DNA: TGTGCCAGCAGTAGACTAGCGGGAAAATACGAGCAGTACTTC; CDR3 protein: CASSRLAGKYEQYF
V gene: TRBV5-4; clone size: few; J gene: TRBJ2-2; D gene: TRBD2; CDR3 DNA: TGTGCCAGCAGCTGGGGACTAGCGGGATCGGTCACCGGGGAGCTGTTTTTT; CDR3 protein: CASSWGLAGSVTGELFF
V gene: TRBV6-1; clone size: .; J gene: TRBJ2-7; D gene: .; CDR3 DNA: TGTGCCAGCAGTGACCGCGACTCATGGGTAAGGGGAGAGCAGTACTTC; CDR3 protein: CASSDRDSWVRGEQYF
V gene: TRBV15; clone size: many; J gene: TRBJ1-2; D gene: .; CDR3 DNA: TGTGCCACCAGCCGGGACAAGACTTCGGGGGGCTACACCTTC; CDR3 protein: CATSRDKTSGGYTF
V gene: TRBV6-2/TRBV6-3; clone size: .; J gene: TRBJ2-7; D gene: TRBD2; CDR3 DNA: TGTGCCAGCAGTTACCATCTGTCCCAGCGGGGCAGGGACGAGCAGTACTTC; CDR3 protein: CASSYHLSQRGRDEQYF
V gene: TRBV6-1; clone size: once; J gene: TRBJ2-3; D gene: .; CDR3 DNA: TGTGCCAGCAGTGAAGGAAGGGGGACGACGCAGTATTTT; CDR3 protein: CASSEGRGTTQYF
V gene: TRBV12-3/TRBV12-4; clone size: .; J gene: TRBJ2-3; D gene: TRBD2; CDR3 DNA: TGTGCCAGCACACTAGCGGGAGTTTTTACGCAGTATTTT; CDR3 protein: CASTLAGVFTQYF
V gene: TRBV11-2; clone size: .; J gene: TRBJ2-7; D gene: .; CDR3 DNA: TGTGCCAGCAGCTTAGAGGGAGGGGGGGCCTACGAGCAGTACTTC; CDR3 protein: CASSLEGGGAYEQYF
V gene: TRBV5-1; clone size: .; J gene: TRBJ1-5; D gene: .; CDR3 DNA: TGCGCCAGCAGCTTGGACAGAAATCAGCCCCAGCATTTT; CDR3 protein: CASSLDRNQPQHF
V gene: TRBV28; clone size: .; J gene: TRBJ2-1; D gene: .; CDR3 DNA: TGTGCCACCATGGGGAGCACGAATGAGCAGTTCTTC; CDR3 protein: CATMGSTNEQFF
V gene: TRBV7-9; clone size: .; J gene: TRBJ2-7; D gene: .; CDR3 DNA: TGTGCCAGCAGCCCACGGGACAACCCCTACGAGCAGTACTTC; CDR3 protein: CASSPRDNPYEQYF
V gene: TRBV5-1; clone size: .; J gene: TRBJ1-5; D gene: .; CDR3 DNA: TGCGCCAGCAGCTTGGGAGGGCACCAGCCCCAGCATTTT; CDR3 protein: CASSLGGHQPQHF
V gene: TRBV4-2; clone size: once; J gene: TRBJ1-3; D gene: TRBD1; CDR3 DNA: TGTGCCAGCAGCCAAGAACAGGGGAGAATAGACACCATATATTTT; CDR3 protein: CASSQEQGRIDTIYF
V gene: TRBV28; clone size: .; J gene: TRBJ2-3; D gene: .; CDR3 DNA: TGTGCCAGCAGTTCACAGGGTCCTAGCACAGATACGCAGTATTTT; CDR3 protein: CASSSQGPSTDTQYF
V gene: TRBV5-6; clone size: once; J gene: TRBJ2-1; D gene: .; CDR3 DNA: TGTGCCAGCAGCTTGAGATACAACAATGAGCAGTTCTTC; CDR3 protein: CASSLRYNNEQFF
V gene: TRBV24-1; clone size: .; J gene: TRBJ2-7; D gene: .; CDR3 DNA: TGTGCCACCAGGGCGGGAAGTGGCGAGCAGTACTTC; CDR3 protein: CATRAGSGEQYF
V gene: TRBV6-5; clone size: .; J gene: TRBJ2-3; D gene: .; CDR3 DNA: TGTGCCAGCAGTTCTAGCGGCACAGATACGCAGTATTTT; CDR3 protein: CASSSSGTDTQYF
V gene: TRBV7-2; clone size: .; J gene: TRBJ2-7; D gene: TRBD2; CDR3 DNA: TGTGCCAGCAGCTTAGTCCGGACGGGAGCGGGAGTGGACGAGCAGTACTTC; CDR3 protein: CASSLVRTGAGVDEQYF
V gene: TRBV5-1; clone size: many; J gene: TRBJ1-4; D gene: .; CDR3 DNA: TGCGCCAGCACCCCCACGCGGGGAGAAAAACTGTTTTTT; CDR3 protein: CASTPTRGEKLFF
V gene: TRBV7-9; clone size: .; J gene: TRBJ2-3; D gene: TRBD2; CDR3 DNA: TGTGCCAGCAGCCCTAGCGGGGGGGGCTACACAGATACGCAGTATTTT; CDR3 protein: CASSPSGGGYTDTQYF
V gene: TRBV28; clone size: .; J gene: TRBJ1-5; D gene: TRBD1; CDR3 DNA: TGTGCCAGCAGTTTATCTGCAGGGGGCTGGTATGGTCAGCCCCAGCATTTT; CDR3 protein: CASSLSAGGWYGQPQHF
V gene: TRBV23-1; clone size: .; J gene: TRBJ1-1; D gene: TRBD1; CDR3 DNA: TGCGCCAGCAGTCATTTGGGGACAGGGGTTGAAGCTTTCTTT; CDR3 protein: CASSHLGTGVEAFF
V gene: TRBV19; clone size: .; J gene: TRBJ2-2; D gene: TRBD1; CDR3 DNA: TGTGCCAGTAGCGTCCAACAGGGGTACACCGGGGAGCTGTTTTTT; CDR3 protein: CASSVQQGYTGELFF
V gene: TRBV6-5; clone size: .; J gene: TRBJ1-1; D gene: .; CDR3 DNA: TGTGCCAGCAGTTACAACGGTAACACTGAAGCTTTCTTT; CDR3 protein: CASSYNGNTEAFF